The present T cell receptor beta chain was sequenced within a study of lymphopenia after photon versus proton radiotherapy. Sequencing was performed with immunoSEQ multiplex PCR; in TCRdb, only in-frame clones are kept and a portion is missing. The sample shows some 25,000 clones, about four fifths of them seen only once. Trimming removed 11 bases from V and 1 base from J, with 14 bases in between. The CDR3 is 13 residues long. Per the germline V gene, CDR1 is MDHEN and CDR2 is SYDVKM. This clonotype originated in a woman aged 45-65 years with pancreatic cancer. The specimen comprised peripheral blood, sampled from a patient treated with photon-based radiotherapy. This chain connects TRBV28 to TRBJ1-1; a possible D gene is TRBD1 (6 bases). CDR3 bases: TGTGCCGAAGAACCAGGGGAGAACACTGAAGCTTTCTTT. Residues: CAEEPGENTEAFF.